These 4 T cell receptor beta chains originate from one sample sequenced in a study of T-cell reconstitution after alpha-beta-depleted transplantation in children. TCRbeta library preparation incorporated unique molecular identifiers. TCRdb reprocessed the PCR reads via MiXCR and lists one record per CDR3 protein. The sample records approximately 800,000 distinct CDR3 sequences, about 16% being singletons. Sample: PBMCs, mostly from graft donor cells, taken 360 days after TCRalphabeta/CD19-depleted stem cell transplant. These receptors originate from a male patient under 18 who had a stem cell transplant for acute lymphoblastic leukemia, so the T cells may come from the graft donor.

This clonotype was recorded a few times. J is TRBJ2-7 and V is TRBV9, with TRBD2 identical over 9 bases. The CDR3 loop spans 14 amino acids. The V segment lost 5 bases and the J segment 3 bases; nucleotides outside the gene matches: 6. Germline CDR1 SGDLS, CDR2 YYNGEE. The CDR3: CASSIAGDNYEQYF. The CDR3 region has the DNA TGTGCCAGCAGTATAGCGGGAGATAACTACGAGCAGTACTTC.

The rearrangement joins TRBV5-1 to TRBJ2-2; 8 bases are a match to TRBD2. The V gene's germline CDR1 is SGHRS and CDR2 YFSETQ. J was trimmed by 8 bases and V by 4 bases; bases with no gene match: 4. The CDR3 sequence is 13 residues long. The CDR3 DNA reads TGCGCCAGCAGCGAGCGGGAGATGGGGGAGCTGTTTTTT. The encoded protein is CASSEREMGELFF.

The sample holds a few counts of this clonotype. This sequence joins TRBV11-2 and TRBJ2-7; 9 nucleotides align to TRBD2. Germline CDR1 is SGHAT and CDR2 is FQNNGV. CDR3 length equals 15 residues. Trimming took 5 bases from V and 2 from J; bases not matched to a gene: 7. The CDR3 nucleotides read TGTGCCAGCAGCCGCGGGGGGGGGATGACCTACGAGCAGTACTTC. Translation gives CASSRGGGMTYEQYF.

This clonotype was seen a few times. The rearrangement uses TRBV7-8 and TRBJ2-2, with 8 bases that match TRBD1. CDR3 size: 13 residues. Germline trimming cut 1 base from V and 13 bases from J; bases unmatched to any gene: 5. Germline V gene lookup returns CDR1 SGHVS and CDR2 FQNEAQ. This CDR3 reads CASSLGQGAALFF. Here the CDR3 DNA reads TGTGCCAGCAGCTTAGGGCAGGGGGCTGCGCTGTTTTTT.